The 9 T cell receptor beta chains presented below share a single source sample, sequenced in a study of a mutant IDH1 vaccine in newly diagnosed glioma. The time point is: week 5, during vaccination. The vaccine gave 300 ug of a 20-mer mutant IDH1 peptide subcutaneously per dose. No antigen is known for these receptors. Data came from immunoSEQ multiplex PCR; TCRdb stores just in-frame clones and leaves some out. The data show 45,000 to 70,000 clones, with about 81% seen just once and approximately 3.6% held by the top ten. Sample: PBMCs, taken from a glioma patient whose treatment included an IDH1 peptide vaccine. The source of these receptors is a young man with glioma.

The CDR3 DNA reads TGTGCCAGCAGATCGGGACCACTGCACCTCCACTTT. Protein product: CASRSGPLHLHF. The V gene is TRBV28, the J gene TRBJ1-6, with a weak D call TRBD1 (5 bases). Germline CDR1 reads MDHEN; CDR2 reads SYDVKM. V was cut by 6 bases and J by 15 bases, with 15 bases left in between. The CDR3 spans 12 residues.

The chain employs TRBV2 and TRBJ1-5; D remains ambiguous. CDR1 and CDR2 from the germline V gene are SNHLY and FYNNEI. The CDR3 spans 15 residues. V lost 6 bases and J 7 bases, leaving 19 bases between the germline ends. In DNA, the CDR3 is TGTGCCAGCAGCGTTTTGCCGGAGTGGAGACAGCCCCAGCATTTT. It yields the protein CASSVLPEWRQPQHF.

The chain links TRBV10-3 to TRBJ2-7; TRBD2 agrees at 9 bases. Unmatched junction bases numbered 7, after V lost 4 bases and J lost 6 bases. This CDR3 region has 14 residues. Germline lookup yields CDR1 ENHRY and CDR2 SYGVKD. The CDR3 region is CAISVRGGAGEQYF. The CDR3 coding sequence is TGTGCCATCAGTGTGCGGGGGGGCGCGGGCGAGCAGTACTTC.

This chain connects TRBV27 to TRBJ1-1, with D possibly TRBD1 on 5 matching bases. V lost 4 bases and J 4 bases, leaving 19 bases between the germline ends. CDR3 size: 16 residues. The germline gives CDR1 MNHEY, CDR2 SMNVEV (reference sequence). The CDR3 bases are TGTGCCAGCAGTTCCCCCCCCCAGGGTGAGGGCACTGAAGCTTTCTTT. Protein sequence: CASSSPPQGEGTEAFF.

The chain links TRBV7-8 to TRBJ2-1; perhaps TRBD1 as D (5 bases). The CDR3 runs 12 residues. CDR1 and CDR2 from the germline V gene are SGHVS and FQNEAQ. The V and J ends lost 2 bases and 15 bases respectively, with 14 bases between them. Written as DNA, the CDR3 is TGTGCCAGCAGCTTACCGCCAGGGCGGCTGTTCTTC. Amino acid sequence: CASSLPPGRLFF.

The J gene is TRBJ1-4, the V gene TRBV18; 7 bases fit TRBD1. The CDR3 spans 14 residues. Germline values: CDR1 KGHSH, CDR2 LQKENI. J gave up 6 bases and V 1 base, and 2 bases lay outside the gene matches. The CDR3 DNA reads as TGTGCCAGCTCACCACTGGGGACAGATGAAAAACTGTTTTTT. Translating it yields CASSPLGTDEKLFF.

This chain connects TRBV30 to TRBJ1-2; TRBD1 is a possible D gene (6 bases). The CDR3 consists of 13 residues. Between the trimmed V and J ends, which lost 0 bases and 4 bases, there was a span of 9 bases. Germline loops: CDR1 GTSNPN, CDR2 SVGIG (reference sequence). The CDR3: CAWSVRDIYGYTF. CDR3 DNA sequence: TGTGCCTGGAGTGTACGGGACATCTATGGCTACACCTTC.

This clone was detected only once. The genes are TRBV7-9 and TRBJ2-5, with D tentatively TRBD1 (5 bases). The CDR3 covers 15 residues. V was trimmed by 0 bases and J by 5 bases, leaving 13 bases between them. CDR1 and CDR2 from the germline V gene are SEHNR and FQNEAQ (reference sequence). CDR3 region: CASSLASQGIETQYF. The CDR3 DNA follows: TGTGCCAGCAGCTTAGCGTCCCAGGGTATTGAGACCCAGTACTTC. The full variable domain, its missing parts supplied by reference TRBV7-9 and TRBJ2-5, is DTGVSQNPRHKITKRGQNVTFRCDPISEHNRLYWYRQTLGQGPEFLTYFQNEAQLEKSRLLSDRFSAERPKGSFSTLEIQRTEQGDSAMYLCASSLASQGIETQYFGPGTRLLVL.

V and J are TRBV27 and TRBJ2-7, with 7 bases matching TRBD1. The CDR3 sequence is 12 residues long. Germline V CDR1 and CDR2: MNHEY, SMNVEV (reference sequence). Trimming took 8 bases from V and 2 from J; bases not matched to a gene: 3. Written as DNA, the CDR3 is TGTGCCAGCCGGGACAGCCCCTACGAGCAGTACTTC. Its translation: CASRDSPYEQYF.